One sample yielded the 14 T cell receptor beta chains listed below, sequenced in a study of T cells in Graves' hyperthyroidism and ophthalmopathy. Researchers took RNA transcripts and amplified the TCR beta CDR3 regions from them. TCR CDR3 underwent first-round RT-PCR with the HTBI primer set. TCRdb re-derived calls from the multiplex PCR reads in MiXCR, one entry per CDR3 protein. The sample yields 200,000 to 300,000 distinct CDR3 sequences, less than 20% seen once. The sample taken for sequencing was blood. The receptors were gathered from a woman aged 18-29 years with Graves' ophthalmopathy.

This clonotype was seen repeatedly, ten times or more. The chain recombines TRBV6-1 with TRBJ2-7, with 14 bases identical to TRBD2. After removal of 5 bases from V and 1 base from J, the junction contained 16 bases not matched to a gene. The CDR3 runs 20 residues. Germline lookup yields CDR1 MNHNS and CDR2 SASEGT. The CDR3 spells CASSTKPGLAGVSESYEQYF. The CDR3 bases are TGTGCCAGCAGTACAAAACCGGGACTAGCGGGAGTCTCAGAATCCTACGAGCAGTACTTC.

The CDR3 spells CASSRATTDTQYF. In DNA form, the CDR3 reads TGCGCCAGCAGCCGAGCAACCACAGATACGCAGTATTTT. This chain connects TRBV5-1 to TRBJ2-3; D is unresolved. Germline CDR1 and CDR2: SGHRS and YFSETQ. The CDR3 totals 13 residues. V lost 4 bases to trimming and J lost 2 bases, with 8 bases between them.

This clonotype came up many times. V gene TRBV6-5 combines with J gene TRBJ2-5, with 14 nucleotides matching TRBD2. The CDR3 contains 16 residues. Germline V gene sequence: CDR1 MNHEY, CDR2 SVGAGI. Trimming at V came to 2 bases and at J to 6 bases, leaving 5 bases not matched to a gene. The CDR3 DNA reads TGTGCCAGCAGTTACGGGACTAGCGGGAGCGAAAAGACCCAGTACTTC. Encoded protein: CASSYGTSGSEKTQYF.

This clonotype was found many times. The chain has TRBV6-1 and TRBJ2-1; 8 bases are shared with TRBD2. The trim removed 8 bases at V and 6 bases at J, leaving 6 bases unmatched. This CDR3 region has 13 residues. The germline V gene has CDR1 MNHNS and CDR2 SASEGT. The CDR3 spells CASALRGGNEQFF. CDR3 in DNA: TGTGCCAGCGCGCTCCGGGGGGGCAATGAGCAGTTCTTC.

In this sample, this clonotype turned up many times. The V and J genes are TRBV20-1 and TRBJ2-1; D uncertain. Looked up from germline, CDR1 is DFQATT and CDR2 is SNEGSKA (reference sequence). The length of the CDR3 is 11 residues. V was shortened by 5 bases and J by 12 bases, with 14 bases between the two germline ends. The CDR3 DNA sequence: TGCAGTGCTTCGGCCCCCGGCGTGCAGTTCTTC. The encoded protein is CSASAPGVQFF.

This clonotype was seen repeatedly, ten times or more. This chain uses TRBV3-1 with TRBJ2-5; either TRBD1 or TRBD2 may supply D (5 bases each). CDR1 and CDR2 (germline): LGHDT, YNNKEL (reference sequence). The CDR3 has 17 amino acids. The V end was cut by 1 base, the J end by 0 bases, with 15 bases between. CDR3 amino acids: CASSQVVGTLYQETQYF. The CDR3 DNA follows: TGTGCCAGCAGCCAAGTGGTAGGGACCCTGTACCAAGAGACCCAGTACTTC.

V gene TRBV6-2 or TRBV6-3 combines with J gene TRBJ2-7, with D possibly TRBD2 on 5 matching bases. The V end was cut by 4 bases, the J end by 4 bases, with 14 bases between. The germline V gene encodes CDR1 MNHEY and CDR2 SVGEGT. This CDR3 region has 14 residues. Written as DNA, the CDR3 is TGTGCCAGCAGTTCTTCCGGACGGGAATACGAGCAGTACTTC. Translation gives CASSSSGREYEQYF.

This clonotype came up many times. In nucleotides, the CDR3 is TGTGCCAGCAGCCCCAACCTCCAGGGGCGCGGCTACACCTTC. It encodes CASSPNLQGRGYTF. The V call is TRBV12-3 or TRBV12-4, the J call TRBJ1-2, with a possible D match to TRBD1 (6 bases). The CDR3 extends over 14 amino acids. V gave up 6 bases and J gave up 8 bases, with 19 bases separating them.

CDR3 amino acids: CASSSDFQNGYTF. The CDR3 nucleotides are TGTGCCAGCTCATCGGACTTTCAGAATGGCTACACCTTC. This chain links TRBV6-1 with TRBJ1-2; D remains ambiguous. The V gene lost 8 bases and the J gene lost 6 bases, with 16 bases spanning the gap. The germline V gene has CDR1 MNHNS and CDR2 SASEGT. CDR3 length equals 13 residues.

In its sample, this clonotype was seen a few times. CDR3 sequence (DNA): TGTGCCAGCAGTTACGTCGGGGCCCCCACAGATACGCAGTATTTT. Protein sequence: CASSYVGAPTDTQYF. This chain joins TRBV6-2 or TRBV6-3 and TRBJ2-3; D might be TRBD1 or TRBD2, each matching 5 bases. The CDR3 sequence is 15 residues long. The V gene lost 2 bases and the J gene lost 2 bases, with 11 bases spanning the gap. Germline CDR1 reads MNHEY; CDR2 reads SVGEGT.

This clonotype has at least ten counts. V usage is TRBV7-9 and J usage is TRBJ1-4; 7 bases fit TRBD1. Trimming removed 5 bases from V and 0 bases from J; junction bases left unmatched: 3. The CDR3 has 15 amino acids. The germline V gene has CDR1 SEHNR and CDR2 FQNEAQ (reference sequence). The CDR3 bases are TGTGCCAGCAGCCTCGGGACAGCAACTAATGAAAAACTGTTTTTT. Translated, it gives CASSLGTATNEKLFF.

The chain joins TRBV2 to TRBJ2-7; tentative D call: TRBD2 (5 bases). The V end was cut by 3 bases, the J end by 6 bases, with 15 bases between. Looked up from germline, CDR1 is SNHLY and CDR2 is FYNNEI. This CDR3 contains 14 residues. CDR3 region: CASSDKDGVAEQYF. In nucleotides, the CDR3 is TGTGCCAGCAGTGACAAGGACGGGGTGGCCGAGCAGTACTTC.

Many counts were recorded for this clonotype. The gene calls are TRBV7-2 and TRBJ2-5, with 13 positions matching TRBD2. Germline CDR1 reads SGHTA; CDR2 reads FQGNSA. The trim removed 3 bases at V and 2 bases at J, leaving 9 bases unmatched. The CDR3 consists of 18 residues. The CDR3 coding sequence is TGTGCCAGCAGCTTCTCACTAGCGGGAGGGATGCGGCAAGAGACCCAGTACTTC. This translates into CASSFSLAGGMRQETQYF.

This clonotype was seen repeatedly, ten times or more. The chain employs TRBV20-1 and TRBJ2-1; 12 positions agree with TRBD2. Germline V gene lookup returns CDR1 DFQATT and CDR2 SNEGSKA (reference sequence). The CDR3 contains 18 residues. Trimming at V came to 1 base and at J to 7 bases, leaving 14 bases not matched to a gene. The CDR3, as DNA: TGCAGTGCTAGAGGGGCCCCCCGGACTAGCGGGAAGGAAAATGAGCAGTTCTTC. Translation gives CSARGAPRTSGKENEQFF.